The 21 T cell receptor beta chains below all came from one sample that was sequenced in a study of cytomegalovirus exposure and HLA in healthy donors. The study ran its PCR with 60 Vbeta and 13 Jbeta primers. Produced via immunoSEQ multiplex PCR; TCRdb's table is partial and in-frame only. Of 85,000 to 120,000 clones listed, roughly 82% are singletons. Sequencing used PBMCs. The source of these receptors is a middle-aged man in good health and CMV-seronegative.

The V gene is TRBV7-6, the J gene TRBJ2-1, with 10 bases fitting TRBD2. Germline V CDR1 and CDR2: SGHVS, FNYEAQ. The CDR3 runs 15 residues. V lost 0 bases to trimming and J lost 4 bases; unmatched junction nucleotides: 0. The CDR3 reads CASSLAAGGYNEQFF. DNA for the CDR3: TGTGCCAGCAGCTTAGCAGCGGGGGGGTACAATGAGCAGTTCTTC.

The chain links TRBV7-8 to TRBJ2-1; 12 nucleotides agree with TRBD2. Germline V gives CDR1 SGHVS, CDR2 FQNEAQ. There are 14 residues in the CDR3. The junction had 2 bases not matched to a gene; V was cut back by 5 bases and J by 6 bases. The CDR3, as DNA: TGTGCCAGCAGCGTGGGACTAGCGGGCAATGAGCAGTTCTTC. Protein product: CASSVGLAGNEQFF.

This clone was detected only once. The V gene is TRBV5-1, the J gene TRBJ2-7, with D possibly matching TRBD2 (5 bases). Trimming removed 2 bases at V and 2 bases at J, with 11 bases between. Per the germline V gene, CDR1 is SGHRS and CDR2 is YFSETQ. This CDR3 spans 14 amino acids. The CDR3 DNA reads TGCGCCAGCAGCTTTAGTCCGGAGGCCTACGAGCAGTACTTC. It yields the protein CASSFSPEAYEQYF.

The DNA of the CDR3 is TGTGCCAGCAGCTCCTTTTTGGCTAGCACAGATACGCAGTATTTT. Residues: CASSSFLASTDTQYF. This sequence joins TRBV7-9 and TRBJ2-3; unclear D gene. Trimming removed 4 bases at V and 0 bases at J, with 11 bases between. From germline, CDR1 is SEHNR and CDR2 FQNEAQ (reference sequence). The CDR3 is 15 residues long. The variable domain in full, completed from reference TRBV7-9 and TRBJ2-3, reads DTGVSQNPRHKITKRGQNVTFRCDPISEHNRLYWYRQTLGQGPEFLTYFQNEAQLEKSRLLSDRFSAERPKGSFSTLEIQRTEQGDSAMYLCASSSFLASTDTQYFGPGTRLTVL.

The chain links TRBV21-1 to TRBJ2-7; no DNA check was done on the table's D call, TRBD2. TRBV21-1 counts as a pseudogene. The CDR3 runs 20 residues. CDR3 region: CASSKGPSGGLVTVGGEQYV. In DNA, the CDR3 is TGTGCCAGCAGCAAAGGTCCTAGCGGGGGGCTCGTCACAGTCGGGGGCGAGCAGTACGTC.

In its sample, this clone was seen a few times. The V call is TRBV4-2, the J call TRBJ2-2; no clear D. The germline gives CDR1 LGHNA, CDR2 YNFKEQ. The length of the CDR3 is 17 residues. Trimming left V 0 bases short and J 1 base short, with 12 bases between. The CDR3 DNA reads as TGTGCCAGCAGCCAAGAGCGCGAACTTGTGAACACCGGGGAGCTGTTTTTT. It translates to CASSQERELVNTGELFF.

The chain carries TRBV10-3 and TRBJ1-4, with a weak D call TRBD1 (6 bases). CDR3 length: 14 amino acids. Trimming removed 2 bases at V and 7 bases at J, with 11 bases between. Germline CDR1 and CDR2: ENHRY and SYGVKD. The CDR3 loop is CAISEEGGAEKLFF. CDR3 DNA: TGTGCCATCAGTGAGGAAGGGGGTGCTGAAAAACTGTTTTTT.

V gene TRBV27 combines with J gene TRBJ1-6; D possibly corresponds to TRBD1 (5 bases). V was pared by 4 bases and J by 5 bases, with 12 bases between. The CDR3 runs to 15 residues. Germline V lookup: CDR1 MNHEY, CDR2 SMNVEV (reference sequence). CDR3 loop: CASSSRGLDNSPLHF. CDR3 sequence (DNA): TGTGCCAGCAGTTCGCGGGGCCTTGATAATTCACCCCTCCACTTT.

The chain couples TRBV6-5 to TRBJ2-5; 7 bases match TRBD1. The CDR3 runs 14 residues. Trimming cost V 5 bases and J 3 bases; bases outside gene matches: 6. Germline CDR1 is MNHEY and CDR2 is SVGAGI. This CDR3 reads CASSKWDRKETQYF. The CDR3 nucleotides are TGTGCCAGCAGTAAATGGGACAGAAAAGAGACCCAGTACTTC.

This chain joins TRBV27 and TRBJ1-1; D is ambiguous. Germline CDR1 is MNHEY and CDR2 is SMNVEV (reference sequence). The CDR3 consists of 13 residues. V was shortened by 3 bases and J by 6 bases, with 11 bases between the two germline ends. This CDR3 is CASSLAGLSEAFF. The CDR3 coding sequence is TGTGCCAGCAGTTTGGCGGGTCTGTCTGAAGCTTTCTTT.

The rearrangement links TRBV11-1 to TRBJ2-3; a possible D gene is TRBD2 (5 bases). This CDR3 region has 13 residues. The germline V gene has CDR1 SGHAT and CDR2 FQDESV (reference sequence). V lost 2 bases, J lost 5 bases, and 8 bases lay in between. The chain's CDR3 is CASSLPTRDTQYF. Here the CDR3 DNA reads TGTGCCAGCAGCTTACCCACTAGAGATACGCAGTATTTT.

This chain links TRBV5-1 with TRBJ2-1; TRBD1 might be the D (6 bases). This CDR3 region has 14 residues. V was cut by 7 bases and J by 2 bases, with 13 bases left in between. CDR1 and CDR2 (germline): SGHRS, YFSETQ. CDR3 nucleotide sequence: TGCGCCAGCTTTTCCGGGACACCCTACAATGAGCAGTTCTTC. This codes for CASFSGTPYNEQFF. The full variable domain, rest sourced from reference TRBV5-1 and TRBJ2-1, is KAGVTQTPRYLIKTRGQQVTLSCSPISGHRSVSWYQQTPGQGLQFLFEYFSETQRNKGNFPGRFSGRQFSNSRSEMNVSTLELGDSALYLCASFSGTPYNEQFFGPGTRLTVL.

The rearrangement uses TRBV27 and TRBJ1-3, with a weak D call TRBD1 (5 bases). The CDR3 totals 13 residues. Looked up from germline, CDR1 is MNHEY and CDR2 is SMNVEV (reference sequence). Between the trimmed V and J ends, which lost 8 bases and 4 bases, there was a span of 12 bases. The CDR3 spells CASAQGGGNTIYF. The DNA for the CDR3 is TGTGCCAGCGCTCAGGGCGGAGGAAACACCATATATTTT.

The genes are TRBV1 and TRBJ1-4; TRBD1 is the table's D call and was not checked against the DNA. TRBV1 is recorded as a pseudogene. This CDR3 is 15 amino acids long. The DNA of the CDR3 is TGCACCAGCAGCCCGTCGACAGCTCTTTCCCCAAAACTGTTTTTT. This gives the protein CTSSPSTALSPKLFF.

Comments on this clone: One end of the junction does not line up with germline, which may come from a read error. The chain links TRBV2 to TRBJ1-4; D possibly corresponds to TRBD1 (6 bases). CDR1 and CDR2 (germline): SNHLY, FYNNEI. CDR3 size: 13 residues. The CDR3 here is CASSTTGSEKPFF. CDR3 nucleotide sequence: TGTGCCAGCAGTACCACAGGGTCCGAAAAACCGTTTTTT.

The gene calls are TRBV7-2 and TRBJ1-4, with unresolved D. Germline lookup yields CDR1 SGHTA and CDR2 FQGNSA. CDR3 length: 14 residues. V gave up 5 bases and J gave up 7 bases, with 14 bases separating them. The CDR3 loop is CASSLQPRAEKLFF. The CDR3 coding sequence is TGTGCCAGCAGCCTCCAACCCCGAGCTGAAAAACTGTTTTTT.

This chain connects TRBV5-1 to TRBJ1-5; 10 nucleotides agree with TRBD1. The CDR3 is made up of 14 amino acids. Trimming at V came to 7 bases and at J to 6 bases, leaving 7 bases not matched to a gene. Germline V CDR1 and CDR2: SGHRS, YFSETQ. The CDR3: CASAMTGGGQPQHF. The DNA for the CDR3 is TGCGCCAGCGCGATGACAGGGGGCGGTCAGCCCCAGCATTTT. The full variable domain, in which reference TRBV5-1 and TRBJ1-5 provide the parts outside the CDR3, is KAGVTQTPRYLIKTRGQQVTLSCSPISGHRSVSWYQQTPGQGLQFLFEYFSETQRNKGNFPGRFSGRQFSNSRSEMNVSTLELGDSALYLCASAMTGGGQPQHFGDGTRLSIL.

This clone appeared a single time. This chain connects TRBV28 to TRBJ2-7; a weak D match, TRBD1 (5 bases). Between the trimmed V and J ends, which lost 4 bases and 2 bases, there was a span of 12 bases. CDR3 size: 14 residues. CDR1 is MDHEN and CDR2 is SYDVKM in the germline V gene. Here the CDR3 reads CASSSPQGPYEQYF. Here the CDR3 DNA reads TGTGCCAGCAGTTCCCCTCAGGGTCCCTACGAGCAGTACTTC.

The chain couples TRBV18 to TRBJ1-1; possibly TRBD1 for D (6 bases). There are 14 residues in the CDR3. Trimming cost V 3 bases and J 1 base, with 9 bases left between them. Germline V CDR1 and CDR2: KGHSH, LQKENI. DNA of the CDR3: TGTGCCAGCTCACCTCGACAGGAGAACACTGAAGCTTTCTTT. This gives the protein CASSPRQENTEAFF.

This chain connects TRBV5-1 to TRBJ1-1; D is unclear. CDR3 length: 14 amino acids. CDR1 and CDR2 from the germline V gene are SGHRS and YFSETQ. Trimming removed 7 bases at V and 4 bases at J, with 17 bases between. The CDR3 is CASHRDTLVTEAFF. The CDR3 DNA follows: TGCGCCAGCCACCGCGACACCTTGGTCACTGAAGCTTTCTTT.

This sequence joins TRBV29-1 and TRBJ1-6; D is undetermined. This CDR3 contains 13 residues. The germline CDR1 and CDR2 sequences are SQVTM and ANQGSEA. Trimming stripped 5 bases from V and 0 bases from J, with 5 bases between. The DNA for the CDR3 is TGCAGCGTTCGGAGCTCCTATAATTCACCCCTCCACTTT. Its protein product is CSVRSSYNSPLHF.